The clone carrying this T cell receptor (beta chain) appeared many times. The TCR beta library used iRepertoire HTBI primers with Arm-PCR amplification of CDR3. MiXCR, run by TCRdb on the multiplex PCR reads, gives a single entry per CDR3 protein. The profile shows 350,000 to 500,000 distinct CDR3 sequences, roughly 23% of them singletons. The sample comes from a study of regulatory T cells in long-lasting Graves disease. In the study overall: It was over 5 years of antithyroid drugs, with positive TSH receptor antibodies, that meant persistent Graves' disease.

This CDR3 spans 11 amino acids. V was pared by 6 bases and J by 7 bases, with 9 bases between. Time point reported: persistent/refractory GD, antithyroid drugs over 5 years with positive TRAb. Generation of the TCR library employed RNA extracted from PBMCs. This clonotype was obtained from a female donor with Graves disease. The chain uses TRBV12-3 or TRBV12-4 and TRBJ1-2; the D gene is possibly TRBD1 (5 bases). The starting material was peripheral blood mononuclear cells (PBMCs), obtained when the disease was refractory, from a patient treated with antithyroid drugs. The CDR3, as DNA: TGTGCCAGCAGCGAAGGGACTGGCTACACCTTC. Translated, it gives CASSEGTGYTF.